This TCR beta chain was recorded in a study of blood T cell repertoires in COVID-19. As for the study in general: Whether acute or convalescent, the COVID-19 samples came from the United States, Italy and Spain. T cells, B-cell-depleted T cells, or PBMCs supplied cDNA or gDNA.

As processed by the authors: Amplification of reference gene primers was used by the study to estimate nucleated cell counts. Libraries were prepared by immunoSEQ multiplex PCR; TCRdb keeps only in-frame clonotypes and omits some of them. V, J and clone size were drawn from that table, and D and trimming were deduced from the DNA. In the table there are approximately 75,000 clones, 88% of which are singletons. The CDR3 is 11 residues long. Trimming left V 6 bases short and J 11 bases short, with 13 bases between. Germline V gene lookup returns CDR1 LNHDA and CDR2 SQIVND (reference sequence). The receptor comes from a man between 50 and 59 years old with acute or convalescent COVID-19. The V and J genes are TRBV19 and TRBJ1-2; D perhaps matches TRBD1 (6 bases). Sequencing was done on a sample of peripheral blood. CDR3 region: CASSKGERYTF. In DNA form, the CDR3 reads TGTGCCAGTAGCAAGGGGGAGAGATACACCTTC.